The 24 T cell receptor beta chains in this list originate from one sample, sequenced in a study of cytomegalovirus exposure and HLA in healthy donors. The study ran its PCR with 60 Vbeta and 13 Jbeta primers. The table came from immunoSEQ multiplex PCR; TCRdb's copy has only in-frame clones and leaves some out. The profile covers approximately 150,000 clones, with 81% appearing a single time and around 4.7% taken by the ten largest. Sequencing was performed on PBMCs. These receptors came from a woman aged 18-30 years in good health and CMV-seropositive.

This chain joins TRBV27 and TRBJ1-5; D might be TRBD1 (6 bases). V lost 8 bases and J 2 bases, leaving 19 bases between the germline ends. CDR3 length equals 16 residues. Germline-derived CDR1 and CDR2 are MNHEY and SMNVEV (reference sequence). CDR3 in DNA: TGTGCCAGCGCCTTCAGAGGGGGGGGTGGCAATCAGCCCCAGCATTTT. Amino acid sequence: CASAFRGGGGNQPQHF.

The V gene is TRBV11-2, the J gene TRBJ2-1; D might be TRBD1 (7 bases). V lost 0 bases to trimming and J lost 10 bases, with 19 bases between them. Germline lookup yields CDR1 SGHAT and CDR2 FQNNGV. The CDR3 covers 16 residues. The CDR3 sequence: CASSLEEGRGVTEQFF. In nucleotides, the CDR3 is TGTGCCAGCAGCTTAGAAGAGGGCAGGGGGGTAACCGAGCAGTTCTTC.

The chain has TRBV2 and TRBJ2-7; tentative D call: TRBD2 (5 bases). Trimming cost V 6 bases and J 5 bases, with 23 bases left between them. Germline CDR1 SNHLY, CDR2 FYNNEI. The CDR3 contains 16 residues. CDR3 in DNA: TGTGCCAGCAGAGGATTTGAGCCTCGGAGGTTCCACGAGCAGTACTTC. Its protein product is CASRGFEPRRFHEQYF.

The J gene is TRBJ2-5, the V gene TRBV4-3; 9 positions match TRBD1. Unmatched junction bases numbered 14, after V lost 1 base and J lost 2 bases. The CDR3 runs to 19 residues. CDR1 and CDR2 (germline): LGHNA, YSLEER. The CDR3 DNA reads TGCGCCAGCAGCCAAGGGGCCCCGGGACAGGGAATTACACAAGAGACCCAGTACTTC. This encodes CASSQGAPGQGITQETQYF.

The genes are TRBV11-1 and TRBJ1-1, with D perhaps TRBD1 (5 bases). Germline V gives CDR1 SGHAT, CDR2 FQDESV (reference sequence). This CDR3 is 14 amino acids long. V was shortened by 2 bases and J by 4 bases, with 11 bases between the two germline ends. The CDR3 sequence is CASSLPREGTEAFF. In DNA form, the CDR3 reads TGTGCCAGCAGCTTACCCAGGGAAGGCACTGAAGCTTTCTTT.

Note on this clone: Distinct nucleotide sequences in the sample also encode this CDR3. The chain employs TRBV29-1 and TRBJ2-5, with D possibly being TRBD2 (6 bases). The CDR3 runs 12 residues. V was shortened by 4 bases and J by 2 bases, with 8 bases between the two germline ends. The germline CDR1 and CDR2 sequences are SQVTM and ANQGSEA. The CDR3 DNA is TGCAGCGTTGGGCGGGGTCAAGAGACCCAGTACTTC. It codes for CSVGRGQETQYF.

This chain joins TRBV18 and TRBJ1-1; TRBD1 matches at 9 bases. After removal of 6 bases from V and 0 bases from J, the junction contained 5 bases not matched to a gene. Germline CDR1 is KGHSH and CDR2 is LQKENI. The CDR3 length is 15 residues. The chain's CDR3 is CASSPRTGVNTEAFF. CDR3 nucleotide sequence: TGTGCCAGCTCGCCGAGGACAGGGGTGAACACTGAAGCTTTCTTT.

The chain couples TRBV6-6 to TRBJ2-7, with 7 bases aligning to TRBD2. With V trimmed by 0 bases and J by 5 bases, 10 bases remained unmatched. Germline loops: CDR1 MNHNY, CDR2 SVGAGI (reference sequence). CDR3 length equals 16 residues. CDR3 sequence: CASSYSSPGGLHEQYF. CDR3 DNA: TGTGCCAGCAGTTACTCTTCCCCGGGAGGACTACACGAGCAGTACTTC.

The chain has TRBV4-1 and TRBJ2-5; 12 positions match TRBD2. This CDR3 spans 18 amino acids. Trimming at V came to 8 bases and at J to 7 bases, leaving 20 bases not matched to a gene. Germline CDR1 and CDR2: MGHRA and YSYEKL. CDR3 amino acids: CASSRTASLAGGLGTQYF. The CDR3 bases are TGCGCCAGCTCTCGAACCGCAAGTCTAGCGGGGGGGCTTGGGACCCAGTACTTC.

This rearrangement joins TRBV5-4 to TRBJ1-6; weak D call: TRBD1 (6 bases). This CDR3 is built from 14 residues. V shed 1 base and J shed 10 bases, with 12 bases lying between them. CDR1 is SGHNT and CDR2 is YYREEE in the germline V gene (reference sequence). Written as DNA, the CDR3 is TGTGCCAGCAGCTTGACAGGGATCGAGTCACCCCTCCACTTT. It encodes CASSLTGIESPLHF.

The genes are TRBV19 and TRBJ1-2; 7 bases align to TRBD1. Losses at the gene ends were 5 bases for V and 4 bases for J; bases not matched to a gene: 4. The CDR3 runs to 13 residues. CDR1 is LNHDA and CDR2 is SQIVND in the germline V gene (reference sequence). CDR3 region: CASSDRASYGYTF. CDR3 nucleotide sequence: TGTGCCAGTAGTGACAGGGCTTCCTATGGCTACACCTTC.

A note on this clone: The sample contains more than one DNA sequence encoding this CDR3. V and J are TRBV5-1 and TRBJ2-3; TRBD1 matches 9 bases. The CDR3 has 14 amino acids. V gave up 4 bases and J gave up 4 bases; unmatched junction bases: 4. Germline assignment: CDR1 SGHRS and CDR2 YFSETQ. The CDR3 spells CASSLRQGADTQYF. CDR3 nucleotide sequence: TGCGCCAGCAGCCTCAGACAGGGGGCAGATACGCAGTATTTT.

The chain has TRBV19 and TRBJ2-3; 10 bases fit TRBD2. CDR3 length: 16 amino acids. Per the germline V gene, CDR1 is LNHDA and CDR2 is SQIVND (reference sequence). V shed 5 bases, J shed 2 bases, and the junction held 7 bases outside the gene matches. The CDR3 here is CASSERLAGLTDTQYF. CDR3 coding DNA: TGTGCCAGTAGTGAGAGACTAGCGGGCCTCACAGATACGCAGTATTTT.

The chain's CDR3 is CASSDSTGGGTDTQYF. In DNA form, the CDR3 reads TGTGCCAGCAGTGACTCCACGGGGGGGGGCACAGATACGCAGTATTTT. The genes are TRBV6-4 and TRBJ2-3, with 8 bases matching TRBD2. The V gene end was trimmed by 0 bases and the J gene end by 1 base; junction bases not matched to a gene: 3. Germline assignment: CDR1 MRHNA and CDR2 SNTAGT. This CDR3 has 16 residues.

The genes are TRBV2 and TRBJ1-5; D perhaps matches TRBD1 (6 bases). The CDR3 extends over 16 amino acids. Germline V CDR1 and CDR2: SNHLY, FYNNEI. V was shortened by 6 bases and J by 4 bases, with 19 bases between the two germline ends. The CDR3 loop is CASRLYSAGANQPQHF. The CDR3 nucleotides read TGTGCCAGCAGACTCTATTCCGCGGGGGCTAATCAGCCCCAGCATTTT.

Points on this clone: A read error may produce the germline difference seen at one junction end. The sample carries other DNA sequences with the same CDR3. The chain couples TRBV15 to TRBJ1-1; tentatively, D is TRBD1 (6 bases). Germline CDR1 reads LNHNV; CDR2 reads YYDKDF (reference sequence). There are 15 residues in the CDR3. The CDR3 here is CATSRGRTANTEAFF. The CDR3 DNA sequence: TGTGCCACCAGCAGAGGCAGGACAGCGAACACTGAAGCCTTCTTT.

In DNA form, the CDR3 reads TGTGCCAGTAGTATAGGACAGGCTCAAGGGACAGATACGCAGTATTTT. It yields the protein CASSIGQAQGTDTQYF. V is TRBV19 and J is TRBJ2-3; tentatively, D is TRBD1 (6 bases). Trimming took off 1 base at V and 3 bases at J, with 14 bases between the two ends. The germline CDR1 and CDR2 sequences are LNHDA and SQIVND (reference sequence). CDR3 size: 16 residues.

V usage is TRBV6-4 and J usage is TRBJ2-2, with D unclear. Germline assignment: CDR1 MRHNA and CDR2 SNTAGT. The CDR3 is 9 amino acids. In DNA, the CDR3 is TGTTCCCCTCCCGGGGAGCTGTTTTTT. Amino acid sequence: CSPPGELFF.

J is TRBJ2-2 and V is TRBV27; TRBD1 is a possible D gene (5 bases). This CDR3 comprises 15 residues. The germline V gene encodes CDR1 MNHEY and CDR2 SMNVEV (reference sequence). V was cut by 5 bases and J by 1 base, with 11 bases left in between. The CDR3 is CASSHRQRNTGELFF. Written as DNA, the CDR3 is TGTGCCAGCAGTCACCGACAGCGGAACACCGGGGAGCTGTTTTTT.

The rearrangement links TRBV5-1 to TRBJ1-2; perhaps TRBD1 as D (5 bases). Germline V gene lookup returns CDR1 SGHRS and CDR2 YFSETQ. With 5 bases removed from V and 3 bases from J, the gap between germline ends came to 11 bases. There are 13 residues in the CDR3. CDR3: CASSITTDYGYTF. As DNA, the CDR3 is TGCGCCAGCAGTATAACGACAGACTATGGCTACACCTTC.

The chain has TRBV5-6 and TRBJ2-7, with 7 bases fitting TRBD1. The CDR3 is 12 residues long. CDR1 SGHDT and CDR2 YYEEEE come from the germline V gene. The J segment lost 6 bases and the V segment lost 7 bases, leaving 7 bases of the junction unmatched. CDR3 DNA sequence: TGTGCCAGCCGCTACAGGGGTAGCGAGCAGTACTTC. It specifies CASRYRGSEQYF.

The V gene is TRBV5-1, the J gene TRBJ1-6; D is possibly TRBD1 (6 bases). Trimming pared 4 bases from V and 6 bases from J, leaving 14 bases between. Germline V gene lookup returns CDR1 SGHRS and CDR2 YFSETQ. The CDR3 length is 15 residues. CDR3 nucleotides: TGCGCCAGCAGCCCGGGACACGGGTCTAATTCACCCCTCCACTTT. Translating it yields CASSPGHGSNSPLHF.

The chain combines TRBV5-5 with TRBJ2-1; perhaps TRBD1 as D (6 bases). The V end lost 1 base, the J end lost 9 bases, and 20 bases lay between the germline ends. Germline V gene data show CDR1 as SGHKS and CDR2 as YYEKEE (reference sequence). The CDR3 contains 16 residues. The DNA for the CDR3 is TGTGCCAGCAGCTTGTATTCGCCAGGGGCGAGGGGTGAGCAGTTCTTC. Amino acids: CASSLYSPGARGEQFF.

The chain links TRBV5-1 to TRBJ2-3; TRBD2 might be the D (7 bases). Trimming stripped 1 base from V and 1 base from J, with 22 bases between. Germline V CDR1 and CDR2: SGHRS, YFSETQ. CDR3 length: 19 residues. CDR3 region: CASSLYSRLQGGGTDTQYF. The DNA of the CDR3 is TGCGCCAGCAGCTTGTATTCCCGCCTACAGGGAGGGGGCACAGATACGCAGTATTTT.